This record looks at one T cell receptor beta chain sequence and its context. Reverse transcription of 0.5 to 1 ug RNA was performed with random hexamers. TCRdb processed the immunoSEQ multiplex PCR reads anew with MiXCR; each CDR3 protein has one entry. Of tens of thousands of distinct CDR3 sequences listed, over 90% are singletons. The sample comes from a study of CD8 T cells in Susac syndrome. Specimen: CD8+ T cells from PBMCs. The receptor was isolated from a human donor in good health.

CDR3 nucleotides: TGTGCCAGCAGCTTAAGGCGGACTAGCGGGACCGACAATGAGCAGTTCTTC. This sequence encodes CASSLRRTSGTDNEQFF. The V gene is TRBV7-9, the J gene TRBJ2-1, with 12 nucleotides matching TRBD2. CDR1 and CDR2 from the germline V gene are SEHNR and FQNEAQ (reference sequence). There are 17 residues in the CDR3. V lost 2 bases to trimming and J lost 5 bases; unmatched junction nucleotides: 7.